These T cell receptor beta chains were read from a single sample in a study of T cells expressing NK-cell markers. TCRdb re-called the 5' RACE reads; one entry per CDR3 protein, DNA not given. The table lists roughly 390,000 distinct CDR3 sequences. Sequencing was performed on blood T cells: a sorted CD56 or NKG2C T cell subset, CD4+ or CD8+ T cells, or bulk PBMC T cells (not recorded which). All receptors come from a man aged 18-75 years in good health. Both conserved end residues are part of each CDR3.

V,J,CDR3
TRBV20-1,TRBJ2-1,CSARPRYGQGGNEQFF
TRBV20-1,TRBJ1-5,CSAGQGRNQPQHF
TRBV5-5,TRBJ1-6,CASSFGLPLHF
TRBV12-3/TRBV12-4,TRBJ2-7,CASSSRALSEQYF
TRBV20-1,TRBJ2-1,CSAPLAGLYNEQFF
TRBV7-9,TRBJ2-2,CASSSTSVATGELFF
TRBV6-1,TRBJ1-2,CASTRFGSGYTF
TRBV5-1,TRBJ1-6,CASSLDGRGNSPLHF
TRBV7-9,TRBJ1-2,CASSPQGAGPHYGYTF
TRBV14,TRBJ2-1,CASSQGGLAGSFSSSYNEQFF
TRBV12-3/TRBV12-4,TRBJ1-4,CASSLSGRGVSGEKLFF
TRBV12-3/TRBV12-4,TRBJ2-7,CASSYGGLAGEQYF
TRBV7-8,TRBJ1-5,CASSWEGRGQPQHF
TRBV7-8,TRBJ2-7,CASSSLRDSSYEQYF
TRBV9,TRBJ1-2,CASSVARGYGYTF
TRBV15,TRBJ1-1,CATSRDVYRGLENTEAFF
TRBV12-3/TRBV12-4,TRBJ2-7,CASGAGVVAEQYF
TRBV6-5,TRBJ1-3,CASSSPTGGDRNTIYF
TRBV28,TRBJ1-2,CASSTGTGDRVGYGYTF
TRBV7-8,TRBJ1-2,CASSLGEVSTGGYGYTF
TRBV4-2,TRBJ2-1,CASSQDLGGREQFF
TRBV20-1,TRBJ1-5,CSARGTVAGPQHF
TRBV7-2,TRBJ2-3,CASSLVRADTQYF
TRBV3-1,TRBJ1-5,CASSQGVISNQPQHF
TRBV11-2,TRBJ2-2,CASSYTRGNTGELFF
TRBV3-1,TRBJ1-5,CASSPTGTQPQHF
TRBV28,TRBJ1-3,CASSAQGYGNTIYF
TRBV28,TRBJ1-6,CASSFSGITSPLHF
TRBV7-6,TRBJ2-5,CASSLNPETQYF
TRBV2,TRBJ1-4,CASRATGTGAEKLFF
TRBV28,TRBJ2-7,CASIGGADYEQYF
TRBV6-5,TRBJ1-4,CASSYSWGVTNEKLFF
TRBV29-1,TRBJ1-2,CSVEDGGNYGYTF
TRBV12-3/TRBV12-4,TRBJ2-7,CASSLGTGTSYEQYF
TRBV5-1,TRBJ2-2,CASSLLLRGAGTGELFF
TRBV6-1,TRBJ2-2,CASHTQSGPNTGELFF
TRBV20-1,TRBJ2-2,CSGRGRSGELFF
TRBV12-3/TRBV12-4,TRBJ1-2,CASSLTGTGIGYTF
TRBV5-1,TRBJ1-1,CASPWRSGGQNTEAFF
TRBV5-1,TRBJ1-1,CASSLETGWDTEAFF
TRBV28,TRBJ2-1,CASNLGQGKYEQFF
TRBV24-1,TRBJ2-3,CATGTGALTDTQYF
TRBV10-3,TRBJ1-5,CATGTGEQPQHF
TRBV4-1,TRBJ1-6,CASSQDPRGRRNSPLHF
TRBV18,TRBJ2-2,CASSPRAGWNTGELFF
TRBV20-1,TRBJ1-1,CSASPDRRNTEAFF